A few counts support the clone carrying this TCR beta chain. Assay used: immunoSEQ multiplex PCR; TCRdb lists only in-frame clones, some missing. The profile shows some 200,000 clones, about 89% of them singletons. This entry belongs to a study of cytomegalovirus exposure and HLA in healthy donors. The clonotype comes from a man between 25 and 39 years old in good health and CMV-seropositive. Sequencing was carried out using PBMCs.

The DNA of the CDR3 is TGTGCCAGCAGTTACTCGGGTTCTGGAAACACCATATATTTT. It translates to CASSYSGSGNTIYF. This rearrangement joins TRBV6-6 to TRBJ1-3; D remains unclear. This CDR3 spans 14 amino acids. CDR1 MNHNY and CDR2 SVGAGI come from the germline V gene (reference sequence). Trimming cost V 0 bases and J 1 base, with 4 bases left between them.